This T cell receptor beta chain was found in a study of T-cell memory formation after mild COVID-19. About the study: Largely, TCR clusters stayed within a single donor.

A remark on this clonotype: Its matching antigen is unknown.

Researchers used 5'RACE with constant-segment primers to make TCR alpha and TCR beta cDNA libraries that carry sample barcodes and UMIs. TCRdb fed the 5' RACE reads into MiXCR, producing one record per CDR3 protein. The sample includes some 150,000 distinct CDR3 sequences, around 15% seen only once; the top ten take 25% to 30%. CDR1 and CDR2 (germline): SGHKS, YYEKEE (reference sequence). V gave up 4 bases and J gave up 0 bases, with 11 bases separating them. This CDR3 spans 15 amino acids. General observations from the study: While clones contracting from day 15 to 85 were balanced between CD4 and CD8, later expanders leaned CD4+. SARS-CoV-2 specificity was not confirmed for second-wave clones peaking on day 37.

This TCR derives from an adult woman who had mild COVID-19 (a few samples of this study predate the infection). Cell type and time point are not known. The sequencing sample was made of PBMCs or a T cell subset sorted from them (not recorded which). The chain links TRBV5-5 to TRBJ1-5; a weak D match, TRBD1 (5 bases). The CDR3 sequence is CASSKGHYSNQPQHF. CDR3 sequence (DNA): TGTGCCAGCAGCAAAGGACATTATAGCAATCAGCCCCAGCATTTT.